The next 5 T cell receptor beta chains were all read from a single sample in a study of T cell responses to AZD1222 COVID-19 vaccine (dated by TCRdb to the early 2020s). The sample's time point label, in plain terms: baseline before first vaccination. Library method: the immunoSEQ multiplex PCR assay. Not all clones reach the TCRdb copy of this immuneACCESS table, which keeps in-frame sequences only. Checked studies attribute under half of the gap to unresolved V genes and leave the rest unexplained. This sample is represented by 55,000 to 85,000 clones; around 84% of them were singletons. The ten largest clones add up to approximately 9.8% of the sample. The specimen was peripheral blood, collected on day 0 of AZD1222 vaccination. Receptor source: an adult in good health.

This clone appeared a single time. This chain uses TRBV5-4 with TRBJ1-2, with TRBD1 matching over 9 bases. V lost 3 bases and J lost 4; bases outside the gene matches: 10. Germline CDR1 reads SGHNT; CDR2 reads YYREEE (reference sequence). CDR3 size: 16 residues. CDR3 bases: TGTGCCAGCAGCTCGAACCGGGACAGGGCTTCCTATGGCTACACCTTC. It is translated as CASSSNRDRASYGYTF.

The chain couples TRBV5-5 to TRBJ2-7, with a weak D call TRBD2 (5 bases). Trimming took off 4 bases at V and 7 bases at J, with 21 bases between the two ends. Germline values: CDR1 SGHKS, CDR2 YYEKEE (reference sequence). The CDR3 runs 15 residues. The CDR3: CASSAHPGAAEEQYF. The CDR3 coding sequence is TGTGCCAGCAGCGCGCATCCCGGAGCGGCGGAGGAGCAGTACTTC.

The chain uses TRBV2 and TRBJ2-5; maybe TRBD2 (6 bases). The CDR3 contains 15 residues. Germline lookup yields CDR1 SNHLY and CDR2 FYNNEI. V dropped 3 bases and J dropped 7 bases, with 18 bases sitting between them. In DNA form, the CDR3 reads TGTGCCAGCAGTGACCGACTTGGAGGGGTTGGGACCCAGTACTTC. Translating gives CASSDRLGGVGTQYF.

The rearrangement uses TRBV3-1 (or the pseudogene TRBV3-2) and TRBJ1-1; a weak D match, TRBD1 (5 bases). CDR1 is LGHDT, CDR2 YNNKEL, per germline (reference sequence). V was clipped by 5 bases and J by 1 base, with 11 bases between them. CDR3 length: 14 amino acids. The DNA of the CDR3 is TGTGCCAGCAGCAGAGACAGCCCGAACACTGAAGCTTTCTTT. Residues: CASSRDSPNTEAFF.

This chain's CDR3 is CASSVEGSSGNTIYF. The CDR3 DNA is TGTGCCAGCAGCGTAGAGGGGAGCTCTGGAAACACCATATATTTT. The gene calls are TRBV9 and TRBJ1-3; tentative D call: TRBD1 (5 bases). V was cut by 0 bases and J by 0 bases, with 7 bases left in between. The CDR3 totals 15 residues. Looked up from germline, CDR1 is SGDLS and CDR2 is YYNGEE.